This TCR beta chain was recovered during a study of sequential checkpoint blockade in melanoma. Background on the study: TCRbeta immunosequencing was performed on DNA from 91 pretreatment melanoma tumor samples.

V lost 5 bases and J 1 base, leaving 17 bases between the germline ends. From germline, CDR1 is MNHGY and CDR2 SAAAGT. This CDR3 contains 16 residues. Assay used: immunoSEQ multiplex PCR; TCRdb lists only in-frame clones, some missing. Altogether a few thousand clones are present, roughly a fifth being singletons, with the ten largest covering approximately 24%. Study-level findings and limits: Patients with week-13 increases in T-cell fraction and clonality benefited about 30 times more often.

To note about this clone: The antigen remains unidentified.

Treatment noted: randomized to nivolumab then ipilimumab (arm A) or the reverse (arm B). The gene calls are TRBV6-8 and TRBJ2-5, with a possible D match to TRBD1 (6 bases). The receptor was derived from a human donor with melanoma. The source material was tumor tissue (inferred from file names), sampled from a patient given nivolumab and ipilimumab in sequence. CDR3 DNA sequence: TGTGCCAGCAGTGTAGTCCCGGGACACTTCCAAGAGACCCAGTACTTC. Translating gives CASSVVPGHFQETQYF.